The rows below give T cell receptor beta chains drawn from one sample of a study of beta chain features in type 1 diabetes. Measured with immunoSEQ multiplex PCR; TCRdb has only the in-frame clones, and not every one. The sample comprises roughly 230,000 clones, 9.6% of which are singletons, and about 0.03% rests with the top ten. Input material: naive CD4+ T cells from blood. The receptors originated from a woman younger than 30 in good health. The CDR3 runs from the conserved cysteine through the conserved F or W. The D gene is left open where the match is weak. Where a row states a size, it is once, few, many or the class of an expanded clone; other rows omit it.

>16|TRBD1|.|TRBJ2-3|TRBV18
CASSSTGTGLRDTQYF
TGTGCCAGCTCATCTACCGGGACAGGGCTTAGAGATACGCAGTATTTT
>18|.|once|TRBJ1-1|TRBV1
CTSSQDIPNLNRNTEAFF
TGCACCAGCAGCCAAGATATCCCCAATCTAAACAGAAACACTGAAGCTTTCTTT
>11|.|few|TRBJ1-2|TRBV5-8
CASSGHSGYTF
TGTGCCAGCAGCGGCCACAGTGGCTACACCTTC
>12|.|few|TRBJ1-5|TRBV7-2
CASSHRDQPQHF
TGTGCCAGCAGCCACAGGGATCAGCCCCAGCATTTT
>14|TRBD2|.|TRBJ2-1|TRBV5-4
CASSSPGGSWEQFF
TGTGCCAGCAGCTCCCCGGGCGGGAGCTGGGAGCAGTTCTTC
>16|.|.|TRBJ1-2|TRBV30
CAWKTNSKGANYGYTF
TGTGCCTGGAAAACCAACTCTAAGGGAGCTAACTATGGCTACACCTTC
>14|TRBD2|.|TRBJ2-7|TRBV5-1
CASRRVAGGYEQYF
TGCGCCAGCAGAAGGGTAGCGGGAGGGTACGAGCAGTACTTC
>14|.|few|TRBJ2-2|TRBV29-1
CSVERDSGGGELFF
TGCAGCGTTGAGCGGGACTCAGGCGGCGGGGAGCTGTTTTTT
>17|TRBD1|few|TRBJ1-1|TRBV27
CASSTEDRGRMNTEAFF
TGTGCCAGCAGCACCGAAGACAGGGGGCGGATGAACACTGAAGCTTTCTTT
>12|.|.|TRBJ2-1|TRBV5-1
CASSPEGNEQFF
TGCGCCAGCAGCCCGGAGGGAAATGAGCAGTTCTTC